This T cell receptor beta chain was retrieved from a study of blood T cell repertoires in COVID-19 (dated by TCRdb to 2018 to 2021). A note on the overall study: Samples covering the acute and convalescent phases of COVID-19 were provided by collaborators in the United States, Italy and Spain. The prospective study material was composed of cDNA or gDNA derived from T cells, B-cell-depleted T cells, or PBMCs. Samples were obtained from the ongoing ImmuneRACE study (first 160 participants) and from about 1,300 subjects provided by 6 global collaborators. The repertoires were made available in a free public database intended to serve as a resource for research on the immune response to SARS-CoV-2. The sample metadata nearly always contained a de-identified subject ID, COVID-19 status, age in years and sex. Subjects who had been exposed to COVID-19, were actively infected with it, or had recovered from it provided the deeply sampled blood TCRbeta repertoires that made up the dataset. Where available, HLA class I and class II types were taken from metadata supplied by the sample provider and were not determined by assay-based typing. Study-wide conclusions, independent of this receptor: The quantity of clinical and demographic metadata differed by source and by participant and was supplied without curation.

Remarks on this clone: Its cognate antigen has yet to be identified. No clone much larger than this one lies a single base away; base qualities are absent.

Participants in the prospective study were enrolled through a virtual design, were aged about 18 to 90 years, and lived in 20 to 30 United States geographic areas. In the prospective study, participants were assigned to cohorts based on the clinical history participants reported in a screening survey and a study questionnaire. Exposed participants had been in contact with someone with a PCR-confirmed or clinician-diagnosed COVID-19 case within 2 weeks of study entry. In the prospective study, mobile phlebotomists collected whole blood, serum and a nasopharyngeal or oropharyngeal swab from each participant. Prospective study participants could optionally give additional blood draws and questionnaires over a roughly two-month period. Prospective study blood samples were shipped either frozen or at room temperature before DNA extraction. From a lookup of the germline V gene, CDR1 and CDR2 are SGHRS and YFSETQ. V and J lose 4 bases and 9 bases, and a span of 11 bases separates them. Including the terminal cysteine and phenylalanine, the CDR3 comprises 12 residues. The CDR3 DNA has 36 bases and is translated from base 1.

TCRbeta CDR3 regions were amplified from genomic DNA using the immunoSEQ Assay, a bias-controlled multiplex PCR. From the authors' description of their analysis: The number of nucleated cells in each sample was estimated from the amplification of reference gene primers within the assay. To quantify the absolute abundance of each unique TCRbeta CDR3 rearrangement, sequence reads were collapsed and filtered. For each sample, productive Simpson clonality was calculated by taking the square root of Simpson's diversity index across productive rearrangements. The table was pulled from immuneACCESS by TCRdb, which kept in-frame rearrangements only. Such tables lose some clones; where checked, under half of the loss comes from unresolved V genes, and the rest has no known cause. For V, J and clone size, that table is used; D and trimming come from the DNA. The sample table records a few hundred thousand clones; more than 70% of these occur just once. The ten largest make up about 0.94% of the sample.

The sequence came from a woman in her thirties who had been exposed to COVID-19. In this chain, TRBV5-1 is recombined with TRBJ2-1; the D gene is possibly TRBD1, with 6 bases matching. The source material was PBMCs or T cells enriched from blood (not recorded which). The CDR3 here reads CASSAGVTEQFF. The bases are TGCGCCAGCAGCGCAGGGGTTACTGAGCAGTTCTTC. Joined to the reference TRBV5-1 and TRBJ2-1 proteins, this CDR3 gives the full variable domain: KAGVTQTPRYLIKTRGQQVTLSCSPISGHRSVSWYQQTPGQGLQFLFEYFSETQRNKGNFPGRFSGRQFSNSRSEMNVSTLELGDSALYLCASSAGVTEQFFGPGTRLTVL.